Listed below are T cell receptor beta chains from one sample, sequenced in a study of CD8 T cells in ankylosing spondylitis. MiXCR, run by TCRdb on the 5' RACE reads, gives a single entry per CDR3 protein. The sample carries around 250,000 distinct CDR3 sequences, roughly a third recorded once. The sample was blood, either unsorted or a sorted T cell fraction (not recorded which). These receptors were obtained from a male donor with ankylosing spondylitis or in good health (not recorded which). The CDR3 runs from the conserved cysteine through the conserved F or W. A D gene is named only where the DNA matches it firmly. For some rows the clone size is stated as once, few or many, or as a class when expanded; others skip it.

j_call clone_size d_call v_call cdr3_nt cdr3_aa
TRBJ2-1 few TRBD1 TRBV5-1 TGCGCCAGCAGCCAGGGACAGGGGGGCAATGAGCAGTTCTTC CASSQGQGGNEQFF
TRBJ2-7 - TRBD2 TRBV11-2 TGTGCCAGCAGCTTCACGGGAGGGGACGAGCAGTACTTC CASSFTGGDEQYF
TRBJ2-7 few TRBD2 TRBV12-3/TRBV12-4 TGTGCCAGCAGTCTCAGCGGGGGGCTCCATTACGAGCAGTACTTC CASSLSGGLHYEQYF
TRBJ1-3 many - TRBV20-1 TGCAGTGCTGGGGGCGGAAACACCATATATTTT CSAGGGNTIYF
TRBJ2-1 - TRBD2 TRBV12-3/TRBV12-4 TGTGCCAGCAGTTTAGCTTCACTAGCGGGGGATGAGCAGTTCTTC CASSLASLAGDEQFF
TRBJ1-6 - - TRBV4-1 TGCGCCAGCAGCCAAGATCCCGGGTCTTCACCCCTCCACTTT CASSQDPGSSPLHF
TRBJ2-5 - - TRBV5-6 TGTGCCAGCAGCTTGATGGGCGCGGGGGCCAGAGAGACCCAGTACTTC CASSLMGAGARETQYF
TRBJ2-1 few TRBD1 TRBV20-1 TGCAGTGCTAGAAGGGGACAGGGTATTTACAATGAGCAGTTCTTC CSARRGQGIYNEQFF
TRBJ2-7 few - TRBV29-1 TGCAGCGTTGTCGGGGGCCACGAGCAGTACTTC CSVVGGHEQYF
TRBJ2-2 - - TRBV20-1 TGCAGTGCTAGAGATCACACACGGAACACCGGGGAGCTGTTTTTT CSARDHTRNTGELFF
TRBJ2-7 - - TRBV5-1 TGCGCCAGCAGCTTGGAAGGGGCTAGTTACGAGCAGTACTTC CASSLEGASYEQYF
TRBJ2-5 few TRBD1 TRBV20-1 TGCAGTGCTAGCCCTCCCCGGACAGGAAAAGAGACCCAGTACTTC CSASPPRTGKETQYF
TRBJ2-7 few TRBD2 TRBV12-3/TRBV12-4 TGTGCCAGCAGTTTGGGGTTGGTCGGTCTAGCGGCCCCGCGGGAGCAGTACTTC CASSLGLVGLAAPREQYF
TRBJ2-5 - - TRBV5-1 TGCGCCAGCAGCCCCGGGTTGAGCGGCCGCAACCAAGAGACCCAGTACTTC CASSPGLSGRNQETQYF
TRBJ2-1 few - TRBV7-9 TGTGCCAGGGGCCGAGAGGGGGGCCATGAGCAGTTCTTC CARGREGGHEQFF
TRBJ2-5 once TRBD2 TRBV29-1 TGCAGCGTTGAACCCTTTAGCGGGGGACAAAAGACCCAGTACTTC CSVEPFSGGQKTQYF